This T cell receptor (beta chain) was captured in a study of long-term antiretroviral therapy in people with HIV (dated by TCRdb to 2022 to 2024). Concerning the study at large: The earliest samples were collected roughly a decade before the 2015 WHO recommendation for immediate ART, at a time when ART was usually postponed until CD4 counts fell. No cross-contamination during QIAcube processing was shown when test extractions of a monoclonal T-cell line were performed alongside 30 to 40 polyclonal samples. The cohort contributed fewer than 200 cryopreserved PBMC samples from about 33 adults with confirmed HIV infection, collected serially over a mean of approximately 6 years (range 1-12). This retrospective serial study examined whether starting ART and sustained HIV suppression were associated with changes in the composition and diversity of the TRB repertoire in peripheral blood. About 35% of the 30 participants with HIV were female. On the study overall, not on this receptor specifically: Starting ART was linked to a significant rise in TRB diversity, yet even with long-term ART the diversity remained significantly lower than in transplant donor controls. No data were available on ART adherence, viral resistance or therapy changes, limiting inferences about post-ART repertoire changes. Because pre-ART samples had limited cell numbers, unsorted PBMC were profiled rather than sorted CD4+ and CD8+ T cells. Expanded TRB clones identified before ART initiation dominated the repertoire across all time points, though the dominance fluctuated and decreased in many PLHIV after ART. Limited PBMC availability meant only the TCR beta chain was sequenced, without alpha chain pairing. HIV repertoires had narrower CDR3 length ranges than controls, and the network structure suggested an antigen-experienced repertoire that shifted only slightly toward naive after ART. The samples span the years 2004 to 2017, and the ART regimens used may be less effective than current regimens.

A word on this clone: Its antigen is unknown. Qualities for individual bases were not recorded, and no much larger clone is one base off.

From the cysteine up to the phenylalanine, the CDR3 has a length of 15 residues. Only the CDR3 portion is preserved as DNA: 45 bases, with reading frame beginning at the first base. According to the germline V gene (reference sequence), CDR1 reads GTSNPN and CDR2 reads SVGIG. The trim is 0 bases for V and 1 base for J, with a gap of 10 bases between the germline ends. Participants were included only if at least one PBMC sample before ART initiation and at least two post-ART samples were available. Treatment was received in the United States of America by all participants with HIV. Before DNA extraction, cryopreserved samples containing roughly 0.85-11 million PBMC were thawed and washed. At the time of the earliest PBMC sample, participants with HIV were aged between about 20 and 60 years. Per participant, PBMC samples came from 1-4 timepoints prior to ART initiation and 2-8 timepoints following ART initiation, for a median of 7 samples. For every participant, serial HIV viral load, CD4+ T-cell count, ART history and demographic data were obtained. Genomic DNA was extracted from unsorted PBMC with a Qiagen kit on a QIAcube, with processing performed in batches of 12 samples.

Sequencing of the TRB variable region was done with the immunoSEQ hsTCRB v3.0 assay at survey level resolution. The target sequencing depth for TRB was 40,000-50,000 T-cell genomes per sample. Pooled TRB libraries were sequenced on an Illumina MiSeq with a v3 150-cycle kit. On the study's bioinformatics: Repertoire analysis was run in R within a reproducible Nextflow workflow that covered QC, data transformation and analysis. LymphoSeq2, an R package for exploring AIRR-Seq data, was used to implement custom analyses. A few samples that produced fewer than 5000 total TRB sequences were removed, so about 200 HIV repertoires were analyzed. Among the 200 or so HIV repertoires that were kept, 59 were collected before ART initiation and more than 120 were collected after ART initiation. Repertoires were downsampled to 5000 TRB nucleotide sequences, and summary statistics were averaged over 100 downsampling iterations. Only TRB sequences with CDR3 regions of at least seven amino acids were retained for analysis. Two measures captured diversity: a Shannon entropy-derived clonality score and the Gini coefficient. In the repertoire networks, any two of the top 5000 CDR3 amino acid sequences were linked whenever the two sequences differed by an edit distance of one. For TRB CDR3 amino acid sequences, antigen specificity groups and MHC restriction were predicted with GLIPH2. To flag known associations with CMV, EBV, HIV or tissue antigens, CDR3 amino acid sequences were compared against VDJdb and McPAS-TCR. Pre-ART, post-ART and control groups were compared with Wilcoxon signed-rank tests and Holm-Bonferroni correction. The table was pulled from immuneACCESS by TCRdb, which kept in-frame rearrangements only. Such tables lose some clones; where checked, under half of the loss comes from unresolved V genes, and the rest has no known cause. From that table come the V and J calls and clone size; the DNA was used to work out D and trimming. In this sample the table shows tens of thousands of clones, more than 85% of which occur a single time. Of the sample, approximately 3% is held by the ten largest clones.

The material sequenced was unsorted PBMCs, taken 5.3 years after starting antiretroviral therapy. This TCR came from a man aged 50 to 59 with HIV. The rearranged chain carries TRBV30 and TRBJ1-5; the D region possibly corresponds to TRBD1 (5 bases align). This receptor carries the CDR3 CAWSVRGLSNQPQHF. The DNA reads TGTGCCTGGAGTGTAAGGGGTTTGAGCAATCAGCCCCAGCATTTT.